The 20 T cell receptor beta chains in this list originate from one sample, sequenced in a study of T cells after yellow fever vaccination. MiXCR was run by TCRdb on the 5' RACE reads, yielding one entry per CDR3 protein. The sample yields 450,000 to 600,000 distinct CDR3 sequences, about 13% seen once. Sequenced material: PBMCs, taken on the day of the yellow fever booster vaccination. The receptor source for this set is a man under 40 who received the YFV17D yellow fever vaccine.

The chain has TRBV5-1 and TRBJ1-1; D uncertain. V lost 2 bases and J lost 11, with 16 bases in between. The CDR3 totals 13 residues. Germline V gives CDR1 SGHRS, CDR2 YFSETQ. This chain's CDR3 is CASSFLGSGEAFF. For the CDR3, the DNA is TGCGCCAGCAGCTTTCTCGGGTCTGGTGAGGCTTTCTTT.

The V gene is TRBV24-1, the J gene TRBJ2-2; D is undetermined. CDR1 is KGHDR, CDR2 SFDVKD, per germline. Trimming took off 10 bases at V and 4 bases at J, with 9 bases between the two ends. The CDR3 is made up of 12 amino acids. CDR3 amino acids: CATRGSTGELFF. For the CDR3, the DNA is TGTGCCACAAGAGGATCCACCGGGGAGCTGTTTTTT.

This chain uses TRBV7-2 with TRBJ2-3; perhaps TRBD2 as D (6 bases). Per germline, CDR1 SGHTA and CDR2 FQGNSA. Trimming removed 5 bases from V and 2 bases from J, with 11 bases in between. This CDR3 contains 14 residues. The CDR3 reads CASSPREFTDTQYF. CDR3 bases: TGTGCCAGCAGCCCCCGGGAGTTCACAGATACGCAGTATTTT.

This clonotype was counted between two and nine times. The chain links TRBV12-3 or TRBV12-4 to TRBJ2-2; a weak D match, TRBD2 (6 bases). V dropped 6 bases and J dropped 4 bases, with 12 bases sitting between them. The CDR3 is 14 amino acids. DNA of the CDR3: TGTGCCAGCAGCCCCGCGGAGGGCACCGGGGAGCTGTTTTTT. It yields the protein CASSPAEGTGELFF.

This clonotype was recorded a few times. The chain uses TRBV6-2 or TRBV6-3 and TRBJ2-5; D is uncertain. This CDR3 is built from 15 residues. The ends were cut back, 0 bases at V and 0 bases at J, with 8 bases in the middle. The germline CDR1 and CDR2 sequences are MNHEY and SVGEGT. The CDR3 spells CASSYSLSDQETQYF. CDR3 nucleotides: TGTGCCAGCAGTTACTCGTTAAGCGACCAAGAGACCCAGTACTTC.

This clonotype was detected a few times. V and J are TRBV18 and TRBJ2-1, with 10 bases identical to TRBD1. V trimming: 3 bases; J trimming: 15 bases; junction bases outside the gene matches: 8. CDR3 length: 13 residues. Looked up from germline, CDR1 is KGHSH and CDR2 is LQKENI. The chain's CDR3 is CASSPGTGVGWFF. The CDR3, as DNA: TGTGCCAGCTCACCCGGGACAGGGGTTGGATGGTTCTTC.

As to this clonotype: Just one base apart from a much larger clone, this may be a read error. V usage is TRBV10-3 and J usage is TRBJ1-6; perhaps TRBD1 as D (6 bases). The CDR3 extends over 18 amino acids. Between the trimmed V and J ends, which lost 0 bases and 3 bases, there was a span of 15 bases. Germline-derived CDR1 and CDR2 are ENHRY and SYGVKD. The CDR3 here is CAISESYRAVNYNSPLHF. The CDR3, as DNA: TGTGCCATCAGTGAGTCGTACAGGGCTGTGAACTATAATTCACCCCTCCACTTT.

This clonotype was counted only a few times. V gene TRBV28 combines with J gene TRBJ1-1; D not resolved. Trimming cost V 4 bases and J 4 bases, with 10 bases left between them. This CDR3 is built from 13 residues. Per the germline V gene, CDR1 is MDHEN and CDR2 is SYDVKM. CDR3 protein: CASSSGFGTEAFF. The CDR3 DNA reads as TGTGCCAGCAGTTCTGGGTTTGGCACTGAAGCTTTCTTT.

This clonotype was counted between two and nine times. The chain links TRBV7-2 to TRBJ2-3; D gene unclear. Deletions cut 5 bases from V and 5 bases from J, with 17 bases between. The CDR3 is made up of 15 amino acids. Per the germline V gene, CDR1 is SGHTA and CDR2 is FQGNSA. For the CDR3, the DNA is TGTGCCAGCAGCACGGCCGGGCCAGCAAGAGATACGCAGTATTTT. Protein: CASSTAGPARDTQYF.

This clonotype was counted a few times. This chain links TRBV20-1 with TRBJ2-3, with D possibly being TRBD1 or TRBD2 (5 bases each). The V end lost 4 bases, the J end lost 7 bases, and 18 bases lay between the germline ends. CDR3 length: 14 amino acids. Per the germline V gene, CDR1 is DFQATT and CDR2 is SNEGSKA (reference sequence). The CDR3 reads CSATARDGRNTQYF. The CDR3 bases are TGCAGTGCTACCGCTCGGGACGGAAGAAATACGCAGTATTTT.

This clonotype has more than one count but fewer than ten. The chain joins TRBV5-5 to TRBJ1-1; 10 positions agree with TRBD1. From germline, CDR1 is SGHKS and CDR2 YYEKEE (reference sequence). V gave up 4 bases and J gave up 4 bases; unmatched junction bases: 4. This CDR3 comprises 14 residues. CDR3 nucleotides: TGTGCCAGCAGCGGGGGACAGGGGTTCACTGAAGCTTTCTTT. It translates to CASSGGQGFTEAFF.

A few counts support this clonotype. V usage is TRBV7-2 and J usage is TRBJ2-7; 9 bases are a match to TRBD1. CDR1 is SGHTA and CDR2 is FQGNSA in the germline V gene. The CDR3 is 15 residues long. Unmatched junction bases numbered 3, after V lost 1 base and J lost 2 bases. CDR3 in DNA: TGTGCCAGCAGCTTAGAGACAGGGGGGGCCTACGAGCAGTACTTC. Residues: CASSLETGGAYEQYF.

V usage is TRBV21-1 and J usage is TRBJ2-7; the table's TRBD2 call for D was not verified on the DNA. TRBV21-1 has pseudogene status. This CDR3 has 18 residues. In DNA form, the CDR3 reads TGTGCCAGCAGCAAAGAAGCGGGAGGGACAGTCAGAGGTTACGAGCAGTACTTC. This sequence encodes CASSKEAGGTVRGYEQYF.

This clonotype was seen only once. The J gene is TRBJ2-7, the V gene TRBV20-1, with 8 bases lining up with TRBD2. Germline trimming cut 5 bases from V and 8 bases from J; bases unmatched to any gene: 17. The germline CDR1 and CDR2 sequences are DFQATT and SNEGSKA (reference sequence). This CDR3 contains 15 residues. The CDR3 reads CSAGAGRGGPFQQYF. In DNA form, the CDR3 reads TGCAGTGCTGGAGCTGGTCGGGGGGGACCTTTCCAGCAGTACTTC.

This clonotype was observed many times. This chain uses TRBV6-5 with TRBJ2-7; D possibly corresponds to TRBD1 (5 bases). The CDR3 sequence is 12 residues long. V was pared by 5 bases and J by 7 bases, with 12 bases between. Germline V gene sequence: CDR1 MNHEY, CDR2 SVGAGI. CDR3 sequence: CASSTQGGEQYF. CDR3 coding DNA: TGTGCCAGCAGTACCCAGGGTGGAGAGCAGTACTTC.

In this sample, this clonotype turned up many times. The V gene is TRBV7-9, the J gene TRBJ1-2, with 10 bases lining up with TRBD1. V shed 5 bases and J 8 bases; nucleotides not matched to a gene: 5. Looked up from germline, CDR1 is SEHNR and CDR2 is FQNEAQ (reference sequence). CDR3 length equals 13 residues. The CDR3 DNA follows: TGTGCCAGCAGCGTCGGGACAGGGGACGGCTACACCTTC. It encodes CASSVGTGDGYTF.

This clonotype was counted at least ten times. This chain links TRBV7-2 with TRBJ2-3; 9 bases fit TRBD2. Germline CDR1 is SGHTA and CDR2 is FQGNSA. With V trimmed by 2 bases and J by 6 bases, 6 bases remained unmatched. CDR3 length: 15 residues. The chain's CDR3 is CASSLQAGGTDTQYF. Here the CDR3 DNA reads TGTGCCAGCAGCTTACAGGCGGGAGGGACGGATACGCAGTATTTT.

The table lists this clonotype with a few counts. The V call is TRBV4-1, the J call TRBJ2-1; D may match TRBD1 or TRBD2 (5 bases each). The germline V and J ends were trimmed by 1 base and 0 bases, with 10 bases remaining between them. Germline CDR1 MGHRA, CDR2 YSYEKL. The CDR3 extends over 16 amino acids. CDR3 residues: CASSQVGASSYNEQFF. The CDR3 nucleotides are TGCGCCAGCAGCCAAGTCGGGGCGAGCTCCTACAATGAGCAGTTCTTC.

This chain connects TRBV20-1 to TRBJ2-7; 10 nucleotides align to TRBD2. J lost 2 bases, V lost 0 bases, and 7 bases had no gene match. The CDR3 spans 16 residues. From germline, CDR1 is DFQATT and CDR2 SNEGSKA (reference sequence). CDR3 amino acids: CSARDLAGVSPYEQYF. As DNA, the CDR3 is TGCAGTGCTAGAGATCTAGCGGGAGTAAGCCCCTACGAGCAGTACTTC.

The chain recombines TRBV29-1 with TRBJ2-2, with 7 bases identical to TRBD1. CDR1 SQVTM and CDR2 ANQGSEA come from the germline V gene. Trimming took 7 bases from V and 8 from J; bases not matched to a gene: 13. The CDR3 spans 14 residues. The DNA of the CDR3 is TGCAGCGCCTGGGACAGAGGCAGATCGGGGGAGCTGTTTTTT. Encoded protein: CSAWDRGRSGELFF.